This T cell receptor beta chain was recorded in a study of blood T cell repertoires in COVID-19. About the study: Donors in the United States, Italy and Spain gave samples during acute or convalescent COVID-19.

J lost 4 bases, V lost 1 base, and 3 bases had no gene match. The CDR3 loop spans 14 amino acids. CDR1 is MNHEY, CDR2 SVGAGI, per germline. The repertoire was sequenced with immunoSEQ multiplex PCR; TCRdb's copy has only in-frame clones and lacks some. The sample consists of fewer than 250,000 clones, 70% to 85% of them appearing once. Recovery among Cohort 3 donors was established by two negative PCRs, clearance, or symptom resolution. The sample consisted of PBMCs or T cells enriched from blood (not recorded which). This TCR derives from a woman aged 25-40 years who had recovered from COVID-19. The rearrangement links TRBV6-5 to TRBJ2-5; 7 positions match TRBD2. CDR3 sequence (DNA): TGTGCCAGCAGTTACTATCGCGGGAGAGAGACCCAGTACTTC. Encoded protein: CASSYYRGRETQYF.